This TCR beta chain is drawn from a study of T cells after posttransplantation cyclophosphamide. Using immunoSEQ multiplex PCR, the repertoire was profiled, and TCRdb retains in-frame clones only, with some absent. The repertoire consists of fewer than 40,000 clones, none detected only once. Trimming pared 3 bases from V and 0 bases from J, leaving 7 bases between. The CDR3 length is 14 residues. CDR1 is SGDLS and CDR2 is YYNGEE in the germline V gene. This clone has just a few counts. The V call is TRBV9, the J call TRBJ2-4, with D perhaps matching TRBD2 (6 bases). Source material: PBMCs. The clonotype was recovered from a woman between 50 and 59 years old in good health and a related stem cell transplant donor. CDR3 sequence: CASSGGVAKNIQYF. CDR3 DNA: TGTGCCAGCAGCGGGGGGGTAGCCAAAAACATTCAGTACTTC.